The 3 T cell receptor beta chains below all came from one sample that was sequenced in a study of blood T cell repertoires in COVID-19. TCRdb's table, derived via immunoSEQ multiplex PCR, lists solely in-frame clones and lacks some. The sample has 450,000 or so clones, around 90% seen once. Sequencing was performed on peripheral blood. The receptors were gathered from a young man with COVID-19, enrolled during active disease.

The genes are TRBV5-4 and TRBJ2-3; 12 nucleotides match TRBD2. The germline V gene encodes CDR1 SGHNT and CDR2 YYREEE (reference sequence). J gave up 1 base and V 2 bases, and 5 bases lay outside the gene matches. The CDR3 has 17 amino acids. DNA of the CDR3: TGTGCCAGCAGCTTTACGACTAGCGGGGGCCGCACAGATACGCAGTATTTT. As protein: CASSFTTSGGRTDTQYF.

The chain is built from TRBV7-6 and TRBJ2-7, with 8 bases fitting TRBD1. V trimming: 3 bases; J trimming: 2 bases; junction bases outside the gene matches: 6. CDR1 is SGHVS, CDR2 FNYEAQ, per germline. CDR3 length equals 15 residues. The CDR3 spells CASSLDRARAYEQYF. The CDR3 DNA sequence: TGTGCCAGCAGCTTGGACAGGGCCCGTGCCTACGAGCAGTACTTC.

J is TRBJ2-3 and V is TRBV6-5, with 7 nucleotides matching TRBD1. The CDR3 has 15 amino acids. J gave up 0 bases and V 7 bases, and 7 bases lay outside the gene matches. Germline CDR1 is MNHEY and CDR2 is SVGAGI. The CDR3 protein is CASNRGTVSTDTQYF. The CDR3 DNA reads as TGTGCCAGCAACCGAGGGACAGTGAGCACAGATACGCAGTATTTT.